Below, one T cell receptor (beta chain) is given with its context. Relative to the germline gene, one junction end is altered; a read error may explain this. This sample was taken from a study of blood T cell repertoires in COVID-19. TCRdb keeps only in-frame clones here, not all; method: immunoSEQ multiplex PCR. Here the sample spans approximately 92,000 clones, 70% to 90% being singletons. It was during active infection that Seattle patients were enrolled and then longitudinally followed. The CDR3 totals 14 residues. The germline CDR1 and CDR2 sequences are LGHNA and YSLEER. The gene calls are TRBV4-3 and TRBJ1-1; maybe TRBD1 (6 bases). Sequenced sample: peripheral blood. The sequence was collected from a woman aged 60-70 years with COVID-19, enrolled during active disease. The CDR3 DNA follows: TGCGCCAGCTGCCATGCCGGACAGCAGACTGAAGCTTTCTTT. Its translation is CASCHAGQQTEAFF.